The 18 T cell receptor beta chains listed next were all sequenced from one sample in a study of T cells in Graves' hyperthyroidism and ophthalmopathy. Amplified TCR beta CDR3 regions came from RNA transcripts. HTBI primers drove first-round RT-PCR of the TCR CDR3. TCRdb re-analysed the multiplex PCR reads in MiXCR, keeping a single row per CDR3 protein. The repertoire holds 730,000 or so distinct CDR3 sequences, with around 20% as singletons. The sample comprised blood. These receptors originate from a woman in her forties or fifties with Graves' hyperthyroidism that later progressed to Graves' ophthalmopathy.

Note on this clonotype: The junction does not match germline at one end; this may be a read error. V usage is TRBV5-1 and J usage is TRBJ2-2; the D is unclear. The CDR3 has 16 residues. Germline CDR1 is SGHRS and CDR2 is YFSETQ. The DNA of the CDR3 is TGTGCCAGCAGCCCGACGGTCCGCGGGAACACCGGGGAGCTGTTTTTT. Amino acid sequence: CASSPTVRGNTGELFF.

There are a few counts of this clonotype. V is TRBV7-2 and J is TRBJ1-1; D unclear. Germline V lookup: CDR1 SGHTA, CDR2 FQGNSA. This CDR3 comprises 14 residues. V shed 7 bases and J shed 3 bases, with 15 bases lying between them. The CDR3 nucleotides read TGTGCCAGCAACAGAGGGAGGGAGGACACTGAAGCTTTCTTT. Protein sequence: CASNRGREDTEAFF.

In this sample, this clonotype turned up many times. This chain links TRBV12-5 with TRBJ1-1, with 8 positions matching TRBD1. The CDR3 length is 16 residues. Germline V gene data show CDR1 as LGHNT and CDR2 as FRNRAP. After removal of 2 bases from V and 6 bases from J, the junction contained 11 bases not matched to a gene. The CDR3 reads CASGLISNLRGPEAFF. In DNA, the CDR3 is TGTGCTAGTGGTTTGATCTCCAACCTCAGGGGGCCTGAAGCTTTCTTT.

V and J are TRBV7-2 and TRBJ1-1; D remains ambiguous. The germline V and J ends were trimmed by 1 base and 11 bases, with 17 bases remaining between them. The CDR3 has 14 amino acids. CDR1 is SGHTA, CDR2 FQGNSA, per germline. CDR3 loop: CASSLESVGGRAFF. The CDR3, as DNA: TGTGCCAGCAGCTTAGAATCAGTTGGAGGGAGGGCTTTCTTT.

The CDR3 spells CASKLNYGYTF. CDR3 coding DNA: TGTGCCAGCAAATTGAACTATGGCTACACCTTC. J is TRBJ1-2 and V is TRBV2; D gene uncertain. This CDR3 spans 11 amino acids. The V end was cut by 7 bases, the J end by 2 bases, with 5 bases between. Germline loops: CDR1 SNHLY, CDR2 FYNNEI. The entire variable domain, with the rest obtained from reference TRBV2 and TRBJ1-2, is as follows: EPEVTQTPSHQVTQMGQEVILRCVPISNHLYFYWYRQILGQKVEFLVSFYNNEISEKSEIFDDQFSVERPDGSNFTLKIRSTKLEDSAMYFCASKLNYGYTFGSGTRLTVV.

This clonotype occurred many times. This rearrangement joins TRBV12-3 or TRBV12-4 to TRBJ2-2; a weak D match, TRBD2 (6 bases). V was shortened by 2 bases and J by 1 base, with 14 bases between the two germline ends. The CDR3 contains 17 residues. The CDR3: CASSLSPGTENTGELFF. The CDR3 DNA reads TGTGCCAGCAGTTTATCGCCCGGGACTGAGAACACCGGGGAGCTGTTTTTT.

In its sample, this clonotype was seen a few times. The rearrangement joins TRBV12-3 or TRBV12-4 to TRBJ1-6; weak D call: TRBD1 (6 bases). V lost 2 bases to trimming and J lost 2 bases, with 16 bases between them. CDR3 length: 18 amino acids. CDR3 loop: CASSLTRGHSPYNSPLHF. The CDR3 bases are TGTGCCAGCAGTTTAACTAGGGGACACAGCCCCTATAATTCACCCCTCCACTTT.

This clonotype turned up a few times. The gene calls are TRBV14 and TRBJ2-5; TRBD2 aligns across 8 bases. The CDR3 contains 18 residues. Looked up from germline, CDR1 is SGHDN and CDR2 is FVKESK. V was clipped by 1 base and J by 3 bases; unmatched bases: 13. The CDR3 DNA reads as TGTGCCAGCAGCCAAGCGGGGGGGAGACTGCTTCGAGAAGAGACCCAGTACTTC. It yields the protein CASSQAGGRLLREETQYF. The whole variable domain, filled in from reference TRBV14 and TRBJ2-5, reads EAGVTQFPSHSVIEKGQTVTLRCDPISGHDNLYWYRRVMGKEIKFLLHFVKESKQDESGMPNNRFLAERTGGTYSTLKVQPAELEDSGVYFCASSQAGGRLLREETQYFGPGTRLLVL.

This clonotype has a handful of counts. This chain links TRBV4-1 with TRBJ1-1; no reliable D call. Germline-derived CDR1 and CDR2 are MGHRA and YSYEKL. V dropped 2 bases and J dropped 7 bases, with 23 bases sitting between them. This CDR3 spans 17 amino acids. CDR3 sequence reads: CASSQQDGRQIINEAFF. The CDR3 DNA reads TGCGCCAGCAGCCAACAAGACGGACGGCAGATTATTAATGAAGCTTTCTTT.

The V call is TRBV27, the J call TRBJ2-7, with TRBD1 as a possible D gene (5 bases). V was trimmed by 6 bases and J by 3 bases, leaving 15 bases between them. CDR1 and CDR2 (germline): MNHEY, SMNVEV (reference sequence). CDR3 size: 14 residues. Here the CDR3 reads CASRAGWAIYEQYF. CDR3 in DNA: TGTGCCAGCAGGGCAGGGTGGGCAATCTACGAGCAGTACTTC.

The chain employs TRBV27 and TRBJ2-1; possible D gene TRBD2, 5 bases. The CDR3 covers 14 residues. Deletions cut 0 bases from V and 3 bases from J, with 6 bases between. The germline V gene has CDR1 MNHEY and CDR2 SMNVEV (reference sequence). CDR3 DNA: TGTGCCAGCAGTTTATCCGGGAACTACAATGAGCAGTTCTTC. It codes for CASSLSGNYNEQFF.

This clonotype was counted many times. The chain has TRBV5-1 and TRBJ2-2; D may be TRBD2 (6 bases). The CDR3 totals 15 residues. Germline CDR1 reads SGHRS; CDR2 reads YFSETQ. V was cut by 5 bases and J by 0 bases, with 11 bases left in between. This CDR3 reads CASRREAANTGELFF. The CDR3, as DNA: TGCGCCAGCAGAAGGGAGGCAGCGAACACCGGGGAGCTGTTTTTT.

The table lists this clonotype with a count of one. A much larger clonotype is one base distant, so this may be a read error. The chain carries TRBV11-2 and TRBJ2-1; 10 nucleotides align to TRBD1. The CDR3 has 16 residues. V gave up 5 bases and J gave up 3 bases; unmatched junction bases: 7. Germline values: CDR1 SGHAT, CDR2 FQNNGV. CDR3: CASSRDGTGVYNEQFF. The CDR3 DNA reads as TGTGCCAGCAGCCGGGACGGGACAGGGGTCTACAATGAGCAGTTCTTC.

The genes are TRBV30 and TRBJ1-6; D is undetermined. The V end was cut by 4 bases, the J end by 3 bases, with 10 bases between. CDR3 size: 14 residues. From germline, CDR1 is GTSNPN and CDR2 SVGIG (reference sequence). This CDR3 reads CAWTSRGYNSPLHF. DNA for the CDR3: TGTGCCTGGACTTCCCGGGGCTATAATTCACCCCTCCACTTT.

This clonotype was seen at least ten times. This chain uses TRBV20-1 with TRBJ2-3; D is ambiguous. The CDR3 has 14 amino acids. Germline CDR1 is DFQATT and CDR2 is SNEGSKA (reference sequence). Trimming took 3 bases from V and 7 from J, leaving 17 bases between them. CDR3 amino acids: CSARYRTTINTQYF. CDR3 DNA sequence: TGCAGTGCTAGGTACCGGACCACTATAAATACGCAGTATTTT.

There are many counts of this clonotype. The gene calls are TRBV3-1 and TRBJ1-2; no clear D. CDR1 and CDR2 (germline): LGHDT, YNNKEL (reference sequence). The V end lost 1 base, the J end lost 9 bases, and 12 bases lay between the germline ends. This CDR3 is built from 13 residues. In DNA form, the CDR3 reads TGTGCCAGCAGCCAAGGTATAGACTTCAGCTACACCTTC. The encoded protein is CASSQGIDFSYTF.

This clonotype came up many times. The V gene is TRBV11-2, the J gene TRBJ1-2; D is unresolved. The germline V gene has CDR1 SGHAT and CDR2 FQNNGV. The CDR3 totals 16 residues. V dropped 5 bases and J dropped 4 bases, with 20 bases sitting between them. CDR3 sequence: CASSQTGEPPSYGYTF. The CDR3 coding sequence is TGTGCCAGCAGCCAAACCGGAGAGCCTCCTTCCTATGGCTACACCTTC.

For this clonotype: A read error may explain this, as a much larger clone is one base away. This chain links TRBV3-1 with TRBJ2-5, with a tentative D call TRBD2 (5 bases). The CDR3 extends over 13 amino acids. CDR1 is LGHDT and CDR2 is YNNKEL in the germline V gene (reference sequence). The V gene lost 3 bases and the J gene lost 6 bases, with 11 bases spanning the gap. CDR3 sequence: CASSQEGRKTQYF. The CDR3 nucleotides are TGTGCCAGCAGCCAGGAAGGGAGAAAGACCCAGTACTTC.